This T cell receptor beta chain was captured in a study of shared clonotypes between healthy human individuals. Data came from immunoSEQ multiplex PCR; TCRdb stores just in-frame clones and leaves some out. The repertoire has nearly 2 million clones, about 94% of them found once; the top ten carry around 1.2%. In regard to this clone: Its matching antigen is unknown.

Study results and caveats: Relative to clonotypes present in all four donors, those not shared had lower generation probabilities.

Only CD45RO-negative cells positively selected for CCR7 counted as naive CD8 cells, so terminally differentiated effector memory CD45RA+ cells were excluded. V shed 1 base and J shed 0 bases, with 10 bases lying between them. Germline V gene data show CDR1 as PRHDT and CDR2 as FYEKMQ (reference sequence). CDR3 length: 15 residues. Specimen: naive CD8+ T cells sorted from blood. The sequence derives from a man between 18 and 29 years old in good health. V is TRBV13 and J is TRBJ2-7, with a weak D call TRBD1 (6 bases). The CDR3 sequence: CASSLAGESSYEQYF. CDR3 DNA: TGTGCCAGCAGCTTAGCAGGGGAGAGCTCCTACGAGCAGTACTTC. The full variable domain, with the rest looked up from reference TRBV13 and TRBJ2-7, is AAGVIQSPRHLIKEKRETATLKCYPIPRHDTVYWYQQGPGQDPQFLISFYEKMQSDKGSIPDRFSAQQFSDYHSELNMSSLELGDSALYFCASSLAGESSYEQYFGPGTRLTVT.